The 20 T cell receptor beta chains given below trace back to one sample, sequenced in a study of shared clonotypes between healthy human individuals (dated by TCRdb to between 2020 and 2021). The receptor library was made with the immunoSEQ multiplex PCR assay. Drawn from immuneACCESS, this table holds only the in-frame rearrangements with V and J called that TCRdb kept. Clones are partly lost; checked studies trace under half to an unresolved V gene and leave the rest unexplained. Present in this sample are some 1.5 million clones, around 95% of which were seen just once. Of the sample, roughly 1.1% falls within the top ten clones. Sequences were obtained from naive CD4+ T cells sorted from blood. The cell subset or site label, read with the paper, signifies: CD45RA+ positively selected. These TCRs come from a man aged 25 to 40 in good health.

This chain links TRBV5-6 with TRBJ2-7; tentative D call: TRBD2 (6 bases). CDR3 length equals 14 residues. Germline V gene lookup returns CDR1 SGHDT and CDR2 YYEEEE. V lost 0 bases, J lost 4 bases, and 11 bases lay in between. CDR3 sequence: CASSLAGRGYEQYF. For the CDR3, the DNA is TGTGCCAGCAGCTTGGCCGGGAGAGGTTACGAGCAGTACTTC. The variable domain in full, completed from reference TRBV5-6 and TRBJ2-7, reads DAGVTQSPTHLIKTRGQQVTLRCSPKSGHDTVSWYQQALGQGPQFIFQYYEEEERQRGNFPDRFSGHQFPNYSSELNVNALLLGDSALYLCASSLAGRGYEQYFGPGTRLTVT.

This clone was recorded once. This rearrangement joins TRBV27 to TRBJ1-3; D ambiguous. The CDR3 has 16 amino acids. Germline lookup yields CDR1 MNHEY and CDR2 SMNVEV (reference sequence). The V and J ends lost 1 base and 0 bases respectively, with 10 bases between them. CDR3 nucleotides: TGTGCCAGCAGTTTATTCGGCGGGAACTCTGGAAACACCATATATTTT. Protein product: CASSLFGGNSGNTIYF.

This chain uses TRBV11-2 with TRBJ1-1, with TRBD1 matching over 7 bases. The CDR3 consists of 13 residues. Germline V gene data show CDR1 as SGHAT and CDR2 as FQNNGV. V was pared by 4 bases and J by 12 bases, with 11 bases of the junction left unmatched. The CDR3, as DNA: TGTGCCAGCAGCTCGCCGACAGGGCCTCCCACTTTCTTT. Translating it yields CASSSPTGPPTFF.

The chain has TRBV10-3 and TRBJ2-7; D gene uncertain. This CDR3 is 11 amino acids long. Germline CDR1 reads ENHRY; CDR2 reads SYGVKD. Trimming removed 1 base from V and 5 bases from J, with 3 bases in between. CDR3 DNA: TGTGCCATCAGTGAGTTCCACGAGCAGTACTTC. Encoded protein: CAISEFHEQYF.

This clone was counted between two and nine times. The rearrangement links TRBV10-1 to TRBJ2-2, with D possibly called TRBD1 or TRBD2 (5 bases each). The V gene lost 3 bases and the J gene lost 1 base, with 12 bases spanning the gap. The CDR3 length is 16 residues. Germline values: CDR1 WNHNN, CDR2 SYGVQD (reference sequence). The CDR3 reads CASSDSGRMNTGELFF. In DNA form, the CDR3 reads TGCGCCAGCAGTGATTCGGGACGGATGAACACCGGGGAGCTGTTTTTT.

With respect to this clone: Other nucleotide sequences in the sample specify the same CDR3. The rearrangement links TRBV5-1 to TRBJ1-1; D not certain. Germline-derived CDR1 and CDR2 are SGHRS and YFSETQ. V was shortened by 0 bases and J by 1 base, with 10 bases between the two germline ends. This CDR3 contains 15 residues. CDR3 in amino acids: CASSLDGRPNTEAFF. For the CDR3, the DNA is TGCGCCAGCAGCTTGGATGGCAGGCCGAACACTGAAGCTTTCTTT. The full variable domain, in which reference TRBV5-1 and TRBJ1-1 provide the parts outside the CDR3, is KAGVTQTPRYLIKTRGQQVTLSCSPISGHRSVSWYQQTPGQGLQFLFEYFSETQRNKGNFPGRFSGRQFSNSRSEMNVSTLELGDSALYLCASSLDGRPNTEAFFGQGTRLTVV.

This clone was seen only a few times. This rearrangement joins TRBV9 to TRBJ2-7, with TRBD2 matching 12 bases. V was pared by 4 bases and J by 2 bases, with 7 bases of the junction left unmatched. Germline loops: CDR1 SGDLS, CDR2 YYNGEE. The CDR3 extends over 16 amino acids. The CDR3, as DNA: TGTGCCAGCAGCCCATCGTGGACTAGCGGGACCTACGAGCAGTACTTC. This codes for CASSPSWTSGTYEQYF.

This clone was seen a few times. The chain uses TRBV7-2 and TRBJ1-2; D is possibly TRBD1 (5 bases). Deletions cut 1 base from V and 5 bases from J, with 11 bases between. Germline V lookup: CDR1 SGHTA, CDR2 FQGNSA. The CDR3 loop spans 14 amino acids. The CDR3 nucleotides are TGTGCCAGCAGCTTAGGCCGGGAGGGGTATGGCTACACCTTC. It encodes CASSLGREGYGYTF.

This sequence joins TRBV29-1 and TRBJ2-4, with TRBD1 as a possible D gene (6 bases). The V gene's germline CDR1 is SQVTM and CDR2 ANQGSEA. Trimming cost V 5 bases and J 7 bases, with 9 bases left between them. CDR3 length: 11 residues. The chain's CDR3 is CSVKQGNIQYF. CDR3 nucleotides: TGCAGCGTTAAACAGGGTAACATTCAGTACTTC.

The chain couples TRBV9 to TRBJ1-1, with TRBD1 as a possible D gene (5 bases). This CDR3 comprises 14 residues. The germline gives CDR1 SGDLS, CDR2 YYNGEE. V lost 4 bases and J 7 bases, leaving 17 bases between the germline ends. CDR3 sequence reads: CASSRSTGRHEAFF. The CDR3 DNA reads as TGTGCCAGCAGCCGCTCTACAGGACGGCATGAAGCTTTCTTT.

This clone was counted a single time. The chain employs TRBV4-1 and TRBJ1-2, with 8 positions matching TRBD1. Germline assignment: CDR1 MGHRA and CDR2 YSYEKL. This CDR3 comprises 17 residues. J gave up 0 bases and V 2 bases, and 8 bases lay outside the gene matches. The CDR3 reads CASSQPQSRGPNYGYTF. CDR3 in DNA: TGCGCCAGCAGCCAACCACAATCCAGGGGGCCTAACTATGGCTACACCTTC.

The chain employs TRBV2 and TRBJ1-1; 7 positions agree with TRBD1. Germline CDR1 and CDR2: SNHLY and FYNNEI. V shed 7 bases and J 4 bases; nucleotides not matched to a gene: 9. The CDR3 sequence is 14 residues long. As DNA, the CDR3 is TGTGCCAGCACCAGGGGGGGCTCTGGCACTGAAGCTTTCTTT. Protein product: CASTRGGSGTEAFF.

This chain uses TRBV10-3 with TRBJ1-1, with D possibly being TRBD1 (6 bases). Germline values: CDR1 ENHRY, CDR2 SYGVKD. The CDR3 has 14 amino acids. Trimming removed 1 base from V and 8 bases from J, with 14 bases in between. CDR3 DNA: TGTGCCATCAGTGAGTTCGGACAGCGTTGGGAAGCTTTCTTT. Protein product: CAISEFGQRWEAFF.

The chain uses TRBV6-6 and TRBJ2-4, with D uncertain. V was clipped by 1 base and J by 3 bases, with 4 bases between them. CDR1 MNHNY and CDR2 SVGAGI come from the germline V gene (reference sequence). The CDR3 length is 13 residues. CDR3: CASSYYGKNIQYF. CDR3 nucleotides: TGTGCCAGCAGTTACTATGGCAAAAACATTCAGTACTTC.

Comment on this clone: This same CDR3 is encoded by further DNA sequences in the sample. The chain recombines TRBV7-2 with TRBJ2-7; D gene ambiguous. The CDR3 sequence is 15 residues long. Trimming took off 0 bases at V and 6 bases at J, with 15 bases between the two ends. Per the germline V gene, CDR1 is SGHTA and CDR2 is FQGNSA. The CDR3 DNA is TGTGCCAGCAGCTTAGCACGGGCGTTAGTTATCGAGCAGTACTTC. Protein: CASSLARALVIEQYF.

CDR3 region: CASSLGSAGSTDTQYF. The CDR3 coding sequence is TGTGCCAGCAGCTTAGGCAGTGCGGGTAGCACAGATACGCAGTATTTT. The chain employs TRBV7-6 and TRBJ2-3, with D perhaps matching TRBD2 (5 bases). V gave up 1 base and J gave up 0 bases, with 11 bases separating them. Germline V CDR1 and CDR2: SGHVS, FNYEAQ. CDR3 length: 16 amino acids.

The V gene is TRBV10-3, the J gene TRBJ2-7; 12 nucleotides line up with TRBD2. This CDR3 is built from 15 residues. CDR1 is ENHRY, CDR2 SYGVKD, per germline. Unmatched junction bases numbered 7, after V lost 5 bases and J lost 5 bases. This chain's CDR3 is CAISSSGRAIHEQYF. CDR3 in DNA: TGTGCCATCAGTTCTAGCGGGAGGGCTATCCACGAGCAGTACTTC.

This clone was seen only once. The chain combines TRBV27 with TRBJ2-1, with D possibly being TRBD1 or TRBD2 (5 bases each). The CDR3 sequence is 15 residues long. Per germline, CDR1 MNHEY and CDR2 SMNVEV (reference sequence). V lost 6 bases and J lost 4, with 16 bases in between. For the CDR3, the DNA is TGTGCCAGCAGACTAGACAGATCGGGATACAATGAGCAGTTCTTC. Its translation is CASRLDRSGYNEQFF.

The V gene is TRBV7-2, the J gene TRBJ2-2; 8 nucleotides match TRBD2. The V and J ends lost 6 bases and 0 bases, in that order; junction bases with no gene match: 3. There are 15 residues in the CDR3. Germline assignment: CDR1 SGHTA and CDR2 FQGNSA. DNA of the CDR3: TGTGCCAGCAGGTCACTAGCGGCGAACACCGGGGAGCTGTTTTTT. It codes for CASRSLAANTGELFF.

This clone was seen just once. The rearrangement joins TRBV4-1 to TRBJ2-5; 8 bases align to TRBD2. V was pared by 0 bases and J by 4 bases, with 4 bases of the junction left unmatched. The germline CDR1 and CDR2 sequences are MGHRA and YSYEKL. The CDR3 covers 15 residues. In DNA, the CDR3 is TGCGCCAGCAGCCAAGAGGGGCTAGCGGGAGAGACCCAGTACTTC. Translating gives CASSQEGLAGETQYF.